These 9 T cell receptor beta chains came from one sample sequenced in a study of shared clonotypes between healthy human individuals. Selected positively for CCR7 and CD45RO-negative, naive CD8 cells excluded terminally differentiated effector memory CD45RA+ cells. Method: immunoSEQ multiplex PCR; TCRdb's copy keeps in-frame clones and lacks some. The table records approximately 2,000,000 clones, just under 95% of them present only once. The sample comprised naive CD8+ T cells from PBMCs. The receptor set was obtained from a man younger than 30 in good health. Some clones in this sample may be carry-over from other donors' samples.

This clone was seen only a few times. The chain links TRBV10-3 to TRBJ1-5, with 9 nucleotides matching TRBD1. V was pared by 6 bases and J by 1 base, with 7 bases of the junction left unmatched. CDR3 length equals 16 residues. Per germline, CDR1 ENHRY and CDR2 SYGVKD. CDR3: CAISDSDRGSNQPQHF. CDR3 DNA: TGTGCCATCAGCGACTCCGACAGGGGGAGCAATCAGCCCCAGCATTTT.

The gene calls are TRBV6-5 and TRBJ1-1; possibly TRBD1 for D (6 bases). V gave up 2 bases and J gave up 0 bases, with 10 bases separating them. The CDR3 loop spans 15 amino acids. Looked up from germline, CDR1 is MNHEY and CDR2 is SVGAGI. DNA for the CDR3: TGTGCCAGCAGTTACAGGGGGAATTTGAACACTGAAGCTTTCTTT. As protein: CASSYRGNLNTEAFF.

The rearrangement links TRBV7-2 to TRBJ2-7; D not resolved. CDR1 is SGHTA and CDR2 is FQGNSA in the germline V gene. This CDR3 has 14 residues. Trimming left V 3 bases short and J 4 bases short, with 13 bases between. CDR3 nucleotide sequence: TGTGCCAGCAGCTTCGGTCTAGGACGATACGAGCAGTACTTC. Translating it yields CASSFGLGRYEQYF.

This chain connects TRBV9 to TRBJ2-5, with D maybe TRBD1 (5 bases). The CDR3 loop spans 13 amino acids. V was pared by 4 bases and J by 2 bases, with 9 bases between. CDR1 SGDLS and CDR2 YYNGEE come from the germline V gene. CDR3 amino acids: CASSKQAQETQYF. The CDR3, as DNA: TGTGCCAGCAGCAAACAGGCTCAAGAGACCCAGTACTTC.

A word on this clone: Distinct nucleotide sequences in the sample also encode this CDR3. This rearrangement joins TRBV9 to TRBJ2-7, with no clear D. V lost 0 bases to trimming and J lost 1 base, with 11 bases between them. The CDR3 has 15 residues. From germline, CDR1 is SGDLS and CDR2 YYNGEE. For the CDR3, the DNA is TGTGCCAGCAGCGTAGGGATTCTGGGGTCCTACGAGCAGTACTTC. Translation gives CASSVGILGSYEQYF. The full variable domain, completed using reference TRBV9 and TRBJ2-7, is DSGVTQTPKHLITATGQRVTLRCSPRSGDLSVYWYQQSLDQGLQFLIQYYNGEERAKGNILERFSAQQFPDLHSELNLSSLELGDSALYFCASSVGILGSYEQYFGPGTRLTVT.

A note on this clone: Different DNA sequences within this sample yield the same CDR3. The chain uses TRBV27 and TRBJ2-7; 8 positions match TRBD1. There are 15 residues in the CDR3. Germline V gene sequence: CDR1 MNHEY, CDR2 SMNVEV (reference sequence). J gave up 1 base and V 5 bases, and 7 bases lay outside the gene matches. The CDR3 DNA follows: TGTGCCAGCAGTCACGTCGGGACAGGATCCTACGAGCAGTACTTC. Translation: CASSHVGTGSYEQYF.

V is TRBV5-5 and J is TRBJ1-1; D remains unclear. The CDR3 is 13 amino acids. Deletions cut 1 base from V and 6 bases from J, with 10 bases between. The V gene's germline CDR1 is SGHKS and CDR2 YYEKEE (reference sequence). CDR3 protein: CASSLSMRSEAFF. CDR3 DNA: TGTGCCAGCAGCTTGTCGATGAGGTCTGAAGCTTTCTTT.

The rearrangement uses TRBV7-3 and TRBJ2-7, with D possibly matching TRBD2 (6 bases). V was trimmed by 5 bases and J by 3 bases, leaving 14 bases between them. CDR1 and CDR2 from the germline V gene are SGHTA and FQGTGA. The CDR3 covers 14 residues. CDR3 protein: CASSRGDFCYEQYF. The DNA of the CDR3 is TGTGCCAGCAGCCGAGGGGACTTTTGCTACGAGCAGTACTTC.

This clone has a single count. Other nucleotide sequences in the sample specify the same CDR3. As DNA, the CDR3 is TGTGCCAGCAGCCTAGGACAGGCGAACACCGGGGAGCTGTTTTTT. Encoded protein: CASSLGQANTGELFF. The chain links TRBV28 to TRBJ2-2; 7 nucleotides agree with TRBD1. In germline, CDR1 is MDHEN, CDR2 SYDVKM. With V trimmed by 6 bases and J by 0 bases, 4 bases remained unmatched. The CDR3 has 15 amino acids.